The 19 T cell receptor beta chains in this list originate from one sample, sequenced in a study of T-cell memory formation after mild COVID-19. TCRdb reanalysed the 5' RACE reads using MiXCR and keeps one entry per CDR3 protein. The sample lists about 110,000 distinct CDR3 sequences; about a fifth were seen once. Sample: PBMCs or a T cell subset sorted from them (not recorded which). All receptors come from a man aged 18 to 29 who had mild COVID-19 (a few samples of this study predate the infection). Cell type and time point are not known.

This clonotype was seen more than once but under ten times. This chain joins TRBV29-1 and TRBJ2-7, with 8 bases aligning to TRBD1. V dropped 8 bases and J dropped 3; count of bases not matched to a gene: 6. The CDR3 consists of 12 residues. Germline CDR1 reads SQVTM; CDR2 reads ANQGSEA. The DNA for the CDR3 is TGCAGCACCCAGGGGGCGAGCTACGAGCAGTACTTC. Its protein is CSTQGASYEQYF.

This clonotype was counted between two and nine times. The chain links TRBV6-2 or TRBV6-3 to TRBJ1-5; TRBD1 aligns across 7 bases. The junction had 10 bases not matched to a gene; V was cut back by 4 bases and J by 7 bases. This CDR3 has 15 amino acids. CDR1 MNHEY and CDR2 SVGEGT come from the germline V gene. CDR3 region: CASSLDRLGHQPQHF. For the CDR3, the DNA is TGTGCCAGCAGTTTGGACAGGCTGGGGCACCAGCCCCAGCATTTT.

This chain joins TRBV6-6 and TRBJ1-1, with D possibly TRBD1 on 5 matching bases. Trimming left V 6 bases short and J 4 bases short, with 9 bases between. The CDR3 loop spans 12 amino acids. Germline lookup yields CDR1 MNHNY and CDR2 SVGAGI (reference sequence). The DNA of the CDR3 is TGTGCCAGCAGGACAGACGGCACTGAAGCTTTCTTT. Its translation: CASRTDGTEAFF.

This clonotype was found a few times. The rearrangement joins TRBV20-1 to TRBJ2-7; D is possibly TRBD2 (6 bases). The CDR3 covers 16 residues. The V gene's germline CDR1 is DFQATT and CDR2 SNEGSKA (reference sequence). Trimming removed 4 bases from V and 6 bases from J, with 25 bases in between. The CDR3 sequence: CSAMYPYRGGAVEQYF. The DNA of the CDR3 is TGCAGTGCTATGTACCCTTACCGCGGCGGGGCTGTCGAGCAGTACTTC.

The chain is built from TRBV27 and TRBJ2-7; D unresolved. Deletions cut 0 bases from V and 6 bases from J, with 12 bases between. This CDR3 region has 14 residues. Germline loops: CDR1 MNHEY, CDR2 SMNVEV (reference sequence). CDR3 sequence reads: CASSLSPTTLEQYF. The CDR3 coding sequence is TGTGCCAGCAGTTTATCGCCCACGACCCTCGAGCAGTACTTC.

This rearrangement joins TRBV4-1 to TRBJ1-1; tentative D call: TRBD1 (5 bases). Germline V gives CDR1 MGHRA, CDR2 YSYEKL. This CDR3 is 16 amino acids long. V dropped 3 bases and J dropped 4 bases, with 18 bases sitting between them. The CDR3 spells CASSQLVRGFSTEAFF. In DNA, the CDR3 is TGCGCCAGCAGCCAGTTAGTAAGGGGTTTTAGCACTGAAGCTTTCTTT.

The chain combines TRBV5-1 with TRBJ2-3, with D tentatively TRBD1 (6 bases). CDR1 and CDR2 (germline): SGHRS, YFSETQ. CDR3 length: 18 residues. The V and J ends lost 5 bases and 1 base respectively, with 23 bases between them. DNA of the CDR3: TGCGCCAGCAGTCACCTGGACAGTCATGGGGGTCGCACAGATACGCAGTATTTT. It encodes CASSHLDSHGGRTDTQYF.

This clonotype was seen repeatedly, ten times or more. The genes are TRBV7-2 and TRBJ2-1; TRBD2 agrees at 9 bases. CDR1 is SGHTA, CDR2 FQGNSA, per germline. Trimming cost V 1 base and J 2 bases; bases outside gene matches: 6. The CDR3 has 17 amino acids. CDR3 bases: TGTGCCAGCAGCTTAGGGCTAGCGGGGAACCCCTACAATGAGCAGTTCTTC. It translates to CASSLGLAGNPYNEQFF.

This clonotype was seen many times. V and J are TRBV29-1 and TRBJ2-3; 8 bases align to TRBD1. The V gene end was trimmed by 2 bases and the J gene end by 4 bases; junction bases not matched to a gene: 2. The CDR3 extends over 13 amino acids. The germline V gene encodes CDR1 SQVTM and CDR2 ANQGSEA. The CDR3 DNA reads TGCAGCGTTGAACAGGGGGCGGCAGATACGCAGTATTTT. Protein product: CSVEQGAADTQYF.

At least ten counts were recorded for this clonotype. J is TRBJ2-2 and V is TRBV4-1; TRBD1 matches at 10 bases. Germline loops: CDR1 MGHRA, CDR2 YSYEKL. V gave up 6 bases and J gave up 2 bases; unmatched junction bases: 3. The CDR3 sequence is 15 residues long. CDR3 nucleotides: TGCGCCAGCAGTCGGACAGGGGGAAACACCGGGGAGCTGTTTTTT. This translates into CASSRTGGNTGELFF.

The CDR3 loop is CASSERQGISEKLFF. The CDR3 bases are TGTGCCAGCAGCGAAAGACAGGGGATAAGTGAAAAACTGTTTTTT. This chain connects TRBV9 to TRBJ1-4; 8 bases map to TRBD1. Germline V lookup: CDR1 SGDLS, CDR2 YYNGEE. Unmatched junction bases numbered 8, after V lost 3 bases and J lost 7 bases. The CDR3 runs 15 residues.

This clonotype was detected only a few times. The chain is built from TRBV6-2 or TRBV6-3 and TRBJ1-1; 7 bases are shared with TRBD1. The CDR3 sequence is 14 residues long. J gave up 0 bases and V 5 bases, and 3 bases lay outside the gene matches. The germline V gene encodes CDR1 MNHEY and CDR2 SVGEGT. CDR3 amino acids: CASSRQGVNTEAFF. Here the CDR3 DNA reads TGTGCCAGCAGTAGACAGGGCGTGAACACTGAAGCTTTCTTT.

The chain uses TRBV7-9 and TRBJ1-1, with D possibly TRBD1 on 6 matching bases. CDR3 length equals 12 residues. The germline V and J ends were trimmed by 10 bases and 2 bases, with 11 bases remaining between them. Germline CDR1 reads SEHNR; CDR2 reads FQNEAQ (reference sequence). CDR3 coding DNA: TGTGCCATACAGGGTTCTAACACTGAAGCTTTCTTT. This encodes CAIQGSNTEAFF.

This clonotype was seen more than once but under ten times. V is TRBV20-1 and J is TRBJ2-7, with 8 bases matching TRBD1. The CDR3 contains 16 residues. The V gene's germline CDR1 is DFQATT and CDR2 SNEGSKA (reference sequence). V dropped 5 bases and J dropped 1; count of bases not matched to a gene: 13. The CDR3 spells CSAQSAGTGLSYEQYF. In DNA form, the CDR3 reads TGCAGTGCTCAGAGCGCCGGGACAGGACTATCCTACGAGCAGTACTTC.

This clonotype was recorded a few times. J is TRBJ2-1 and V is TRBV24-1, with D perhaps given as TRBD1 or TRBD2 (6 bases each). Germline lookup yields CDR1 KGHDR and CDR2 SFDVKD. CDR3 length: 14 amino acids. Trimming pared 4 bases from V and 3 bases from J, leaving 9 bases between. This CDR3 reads CATSDRGGYNEQFF. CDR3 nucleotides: TGTGCCACCAGTGACAGGGGAGGCTACAATGAGCAGTTCTTC.

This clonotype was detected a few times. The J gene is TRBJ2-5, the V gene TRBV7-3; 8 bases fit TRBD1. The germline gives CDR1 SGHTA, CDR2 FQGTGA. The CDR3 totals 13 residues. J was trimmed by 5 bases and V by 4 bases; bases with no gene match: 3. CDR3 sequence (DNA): TGTGCCAGCAGCTCGCGACAGGGGGAGACCCAGTACTTC. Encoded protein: CASSSRQGETQYF.

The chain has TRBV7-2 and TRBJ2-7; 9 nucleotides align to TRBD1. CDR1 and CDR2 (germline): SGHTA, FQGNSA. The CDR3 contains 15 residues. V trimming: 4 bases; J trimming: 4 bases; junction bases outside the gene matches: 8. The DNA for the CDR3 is TGTGCCAGCAGCTCCTTTCCCGGGACAGGGTACGAGCAGTACTTC. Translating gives CASSSFPGTGYEQYF.

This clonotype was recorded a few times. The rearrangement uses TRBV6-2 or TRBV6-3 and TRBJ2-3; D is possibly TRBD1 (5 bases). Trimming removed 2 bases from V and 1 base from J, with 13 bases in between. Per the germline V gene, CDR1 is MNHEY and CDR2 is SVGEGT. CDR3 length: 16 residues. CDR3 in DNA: TGTGCCAGCAGTTACGCTAGGGGCGCACGCACAGATACGCAGTATTTT. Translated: CASSYARGARTDTQYF.

The CDR3 coding sequence is TGTGCCAGCAGTCCTAGGGTGAAATACTACGAGCAGTACGTC. Residues: CASSPRVKYYEQYV. V gene TRBV28 combines with J gene TRBJ2-7; D not resolved. CDR1 MDHEN and CDR2 SYDVKM come from the germline V gene. The CDR3 runs to 14 residues. Between the trimmed V and J ends, which lost 5 bases and 3 bases, there was a span of 14 bases.